These 9 T cell receptor beta chains were all obtained from the same sample, sequenced in a study of T cells in women clearing cervical HPV infection. Sequenced by immunoSEQ multiplex PCR; TCRdb stores in-frame clones only, minus some. Its clone listing holds about 20,000 clones. What was sequenced was blood buffy coat. Receptors originate from a woman between 18 and 70 years old with a cervical HPV16 infection that either progressed to CIN3+ or cleared (not recorded which).

As regards this clone: The CDR3 is cut off 3 residues early in the read; its end comes from the germline J gene. The V call is TRBV5-6, the J call TRBJ2-5; no firm D call. With 3 bases removed from V and 2 bases from J, the gap between germline ends came to 2 bases. The CDR3 extends over 11 amino acids. CDR1 and CDR2 (germline): SGHDT, YYEEEE. CDR3 sequence reads: CASSSQETQYF. The DNA read from the CDR3 is TGTGCCAGCAGCTCTCAAGAGACC.

The sequenced CDR3 bases are TGTGCCAGCATCTCGGGGGGGGGAGGTGGC. It encodes CASISGGGGG. The CDR3 in its entirety is CASISGGGGGYTF. The V call is TRBV12-3 or TRBV12-4, the J call TRBJ1-2, with D possibly being TRBD1 (5 bases). The read comes to an end 3 residues before the CDR3 does, leaving the germline J gene to fill in the end. Trimming cost V 7 bases and J 7 bases, with 16 bases left between them. The CDR3 totals 13 residues.

To note about this clone: The sequenced fragment ends 3 residues before the CDR3 boundary, so the rest is inferred from the germline J gene. The genes are TRBV7-2 and TRBJ1-2, with 10 bases that match TRBD1. Germline CDR1 and CDR2: SGHTA and FQGNSA. This CDR3 has 15 amino acids. The CDR3 protein is CASSLGQGVADTYTF. The DNA read from the CDR3 is TGTGCCAGCAGCCTCGGACAGGGGGTCGCAGATACC. Looking up the rest from reference TRBV7-2 and TRBJ1-2 gives the full variable domain: GAGVSQSPSNKVTEKGKDVELRCDPISGHTALYWYRQSLGQGLEFLIYFQGNSAPDKSGLPSDRFSAERTGGSVSTLTIQRTQQEDSAVYLCASSLGQGVADTYTFGSGTRLTVV.

Partial CDR3 DNA: TGTGCCAGCAGCCGAGGACAGTATAGCAATCAGCCC. This sequence encodes CASSRGQYSNQP. The CDR3 as a whole reads CASSRGQYSNQPQHF. This chain connects TRBV6-2 or TRBV6-3 to TRBJ1-5; tentatively, D is TRBD1 (6 bases). The CDR3 is cut off 3 residues early in the read; its end comes from the germline J gene. In germline, CDR1 is MNHEY, CDR2 SVGEGT. The CDR3 length is 15 residues. V was pared by 6 bases and J by 0 bases, with 12 bases between.

The CDR3 loop is CAWTPELVLGHEQFF. CDR3 bases read: TGTGCCTGGACCCCGGAGCTCGTCCTGGGGCATGAG. The chain has TRBV30 and TRBJ2-1; D is perhaps TRBD1 (5 bases). The sequenced fragment ends 3 residues before the CDR3 boundary, so the rest is inferred from the germline J gene. The CDR3 runs to 15 residues. Trimming took off 4 bases at V and 8 bases at J, with 21 bases between the two ends. The germline CDR1 and CDR2 sequences are GTSNPN and SVGIG (reference sequence).

As regards this clone: The CDR3 goes on 3 residues after the read ends, and that part is filled in from the germline J gene. This chain connects TRBV27 to TRBJ1-4; tentative D call: TRBD1 (6 bases). The germline V gene has CDR1 MNHEY and CDR2 SMNVEV (reference sequence). The CDR3 has 17 residues. Between the trimmed V and J ends, which lost 6 bases and 7 bases, there was a span of 24 bases. Here the CDR3 reads CASSVNLPGRGSEKLFF. The sequenced CDR3 bases are TGTGCCAGCAGCGTTAACCTACCTGGGAGGGGGAGTGAAAAA.

Points on this clone: The read terminates 3 residues ahead of where the CDR3 ends, so the germline J gene completes it. The rearrangement uses TRBV5-4 and TRBJ2-5; D is perhaps TRBD1 (7 bases). This CDR3 region has 14 residues. Germline CDR1 reads SGHNT; CDR2 reads YYREEE (reference sequence). Trimming shortened V by 3 bases and J by 5 bases, and 14 bases separated the two germline ends. This chain's CDR3 is CASSSRDSGETQYF. The part of the CDR3 DNA that was read is TGTGCCAGCAGCTCACGGGACAGCGGGGAGACC.

The sequenced part of the CDR3 DNA is TGTGCCAGCTCACCAATGGGCCCTAACCAGCCC. This sequence encodes CASSPMGPNQP. The complete CDR3 reads CASSPMGPNQPQHF. The V call is TRBV18, the J call TRBJ1-5; D is uncertain. The read ends 3 residues early relative to the CDR3; the germline J gene fills the gap. Germline V gene data show CDR1 as KGHSH and CDR2 as LQKENI. This CDR3 has 14 residues. Trimming shortened V by 2 bases and J by 7 bases, and 12 bases separated the two germline ends.

Comment on this clone: The read stops 3 residues short of the end of the CDR3; the missing end is completed from the germline J gene. The chain has TRBV7-2 and TRBJ2-4; D is uncertain. Per the germline V gene, CDR1 is SGHTA and CDR2 is FQGNSA. The CDR3 extends over 14 amino acids. CDR3 protein: CASSLPPSHYGQYF. The CDR3 bases that were read are TGTGCCAGCAGCTTACCTCCATCCCACTATGGT.